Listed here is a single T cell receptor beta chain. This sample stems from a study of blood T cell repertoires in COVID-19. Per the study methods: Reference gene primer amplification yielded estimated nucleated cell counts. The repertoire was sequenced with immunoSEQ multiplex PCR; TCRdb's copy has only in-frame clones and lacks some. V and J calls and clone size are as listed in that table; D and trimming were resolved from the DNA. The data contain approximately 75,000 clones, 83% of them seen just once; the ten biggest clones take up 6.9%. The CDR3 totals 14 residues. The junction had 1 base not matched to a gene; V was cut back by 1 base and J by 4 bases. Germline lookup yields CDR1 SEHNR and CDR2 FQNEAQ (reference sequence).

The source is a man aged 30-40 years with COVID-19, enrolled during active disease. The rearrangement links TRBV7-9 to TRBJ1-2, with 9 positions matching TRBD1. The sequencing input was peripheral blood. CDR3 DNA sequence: TGTGCCAGCAGCTTAGAGACAGGGGGCTATGGCTACACCTTC. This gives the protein CASSLETGGYGYTF.